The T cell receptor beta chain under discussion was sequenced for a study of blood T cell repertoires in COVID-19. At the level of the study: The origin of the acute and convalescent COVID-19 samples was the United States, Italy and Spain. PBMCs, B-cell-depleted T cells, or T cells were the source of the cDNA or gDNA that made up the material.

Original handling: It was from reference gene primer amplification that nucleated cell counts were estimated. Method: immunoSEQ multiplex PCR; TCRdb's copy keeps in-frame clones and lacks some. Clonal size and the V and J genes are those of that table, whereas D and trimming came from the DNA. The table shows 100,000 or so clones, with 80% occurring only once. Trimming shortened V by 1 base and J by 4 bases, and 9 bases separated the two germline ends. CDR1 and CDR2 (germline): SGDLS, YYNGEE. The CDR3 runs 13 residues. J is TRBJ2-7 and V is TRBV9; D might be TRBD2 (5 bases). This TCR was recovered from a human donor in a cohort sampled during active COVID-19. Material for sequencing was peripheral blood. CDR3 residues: CASSVSTGYEQYF. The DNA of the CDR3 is TGTGCCAGCAGCGTATCGACGGGGTACGAGCAGTACTTC.